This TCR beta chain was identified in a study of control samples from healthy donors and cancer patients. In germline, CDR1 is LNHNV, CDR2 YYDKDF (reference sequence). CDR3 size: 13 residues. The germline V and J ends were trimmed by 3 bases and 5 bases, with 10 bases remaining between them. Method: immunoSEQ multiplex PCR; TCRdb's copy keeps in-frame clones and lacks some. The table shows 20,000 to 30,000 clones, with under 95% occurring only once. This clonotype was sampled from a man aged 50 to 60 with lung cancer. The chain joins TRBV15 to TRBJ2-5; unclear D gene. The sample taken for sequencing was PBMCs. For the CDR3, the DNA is TGTGCCACCAGCAGCCGCCTGGACGAGACCCAGTACTTC. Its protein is CATSSRLDETQYF.